This T cell receptor beta chain emerged from a study of T cell responses to AZD1222 COVID-19 vaccine. Overall study context: Analysis merged second doses at about 4 or about 12 weeks. Points from the study as a whole: Without day 14 samples, only post-peak T cell repertoires were studied.

Method: immunoSEQ multiplex PCR; TCRdb's copy keeps in-frame clones and lacks some. The sample has roughly 65,000 clones, 80% seen once. With respect to this clone: The antigen is undetermined.

CDR1 and CDR2 (germline): SNHLY, FYNNEI. This CDR3 spans 15 amino acids. V was trimmed by 5 bases and J by 0 bases, leaving 11 bases between them. This sequence joins TRBV2 and TRBJ2-1; maybe TRBD1 (6 bases). This receptor was identified in an adult in good health. The material was peripheral blood, obtained on day 0 of AZD1222 vaccination. The CDR3, as DNA: TGTGCCAGCAGTAGACAGGAGTACTCCTACAATGAGCAGTTCTTC. This gives the protein CASSRQEYSYNEQFF. The full variable domain, with the rest looked up from reference TRBV2 and TRBJ2-1, is EPEVTQTPSHQVTQMGQEVILRCVPISNHLYFYWYRQILGQKVEFLVSFYNNEISEKSEIFDDQFSVERPDGSNFTLKIRSTKLEDSAMYFCASSRQEYSYNEQFFGPGTRLTVL.